This T cell receptor (beta chain) was documented in a study of blood T cells in healthy people across ages. On this clonotype itself: The junction departs from the called germline gene at one end, perhaps through a read error.

Then a second PCR, running about 6 to 12 cycles, was carried out with a sample-barcoded 5' primer and a J-beta primer mix. A minimum of 2.5 million CDR3-containing paired-end reads was obtained for each sample. TCRdb independently ran MiXCR on the 5' RACE reads; one entry per CDR3 protein. The sample yields about 780,000 distinct CDR3 sequences, around 62% seen once. CDR1 SGDLS and CDR2 YYNGEE come from the germline V gene. The CDR3 is 13 amino acids. The receptor's source is a man under 40 in good health. Material for sequencing was blood. The gene calls are TRBV9 and TRBJ2-5; weak D call: TRBD1 (6 bases). This CDR3 reads CASSVLEGETLYF. CDR3 bases: TGTGCCAGCAGCGTCTTAGAGGGGGAGACCCTGTACTTC. The variable domain in full, with the rest retrieved from reference TRBV9 and TRBJ2-5, is DSGVTQTPKHLITATGQRVTLRCSPRSGDLSVYWYQQSLDQGLQFLIQYYNGEERAKGNILERFSAQQFPDLHSELNLSSLELGDSALYFCASSVLEGETLYFGPGTRLLVL.